This TCR beta chain was found in a study of response to subunit inactivated influenza vaccine. Study-wide results and caveats: Authors suggested each seasonal flu vaccination may recruit only limited numbers of new T cells.

One entry per CDR3 protein, called by TCRdb with MiXCR from the RT-PCR reads. This table holds roughly 700,000 distinct CDR3 sequences, over 11% found once. This clonotype came up a few times. The antigen is not known. The junction shows a germline mismatch at one end, possibly a read error. Germline V gene lookup returns CDR1 LGHDT and CDR2 YNNKEL (reference sequence). This CDR3 has 15 residues. The chain is built from TRBV3-1 and TRBJ2-7; 7 bases map to TRBD1. The sample was PBMCs from blood, taken 14 to 15 days before vaccination. This TCR derives from a man in his fifties or sixties who received an inactivated influenza vaccine. The CDR3 DNA follows: TGTGCCAGCAGCCAAGATCGATCAGCGGCAGGGGGAAAGGACTTC. Its translation: CASSQDRSAAGGKDF.